Listed here are 22 T cell receptor beta chains from one sample, sequenced in a study of cytomegalovirus exposure and HLA in healthy donors. The PCR employed 60 Vbeta primers together with 13 Jbeta primers. Clones were sequenced by immunoSEQ multiplex PCR, and TCRdb holds only the in-frame ones, with some missing. Its clone listing holds fewer than 85,000 clones. Sequencing was carried out using PBMCs. Receptors originate from a man aged 25 to 40 in good health and CMV-seronegative.

The chain combines TRBV6-5 with TRBJ1-1; D unresolved. Germline CDR1 is MNHEY and CDR2 is SVGAGI. The V and J ends lost 4 bases and 0 bases respectively, with 15 bases between them. The CDR3 is 16 residues long. The CDR3 nucleotides are TGTGCCAGCAGTTCACTAGAGGAGGTGATGAACACTGAAGCTTTCTTT. As protein: CASSSLEEVMNTEAFF.

The rearrangement uses TRBV4-2 and TRBJ2-1; a weak D match, TRBD2 (5 bases). V was pared by 4 bases and J by 3 bases, with 16 bases between. The CDR3 loop spans 16 amino acids. Germline values: CDR1 LGHNA, CDR2 YNFKEQ. CDR3: CASSPRVGIFYNEQFF. The CDR3 DNA follows: TGTGCCAGCAGCCCGAGGGTGGGCATCTTCTACAATGAGCAGTTCTTC.

The chain couples TRBV28 to TRBJ2-5; D is unclear. Germline V gene data show CDR1 as MDHEN and CDR2 as SYDVKM. V was pared by 8 bases and J by 2 bases, with 12 bases between. The CDR3 is 13 amino acids. CDR3 sequence reads: CASSRDNQETQYF. DNA for the CDR3: TGTGCCAGCTCGCGAGACAATCAAGAGACCCAGTACTTC.

The J gene is TRBJ2-1, the V gene TRBV21-1; whether TRBD2, the table's D call, matches the DNA was not checked. TRBV21-1 is given as a pseudogene. The CDR3 extends over 15 amino acids. Here the CDR3 reads CASSKLNRDYNEQFF. CDR3 DNA: TGTGCCAGCAGCAAACTAAACCGGGACTACAATGAGCAGTTCTTC.

The chain employs TRBV2 and TRBJ2-3, with TRBD2 as a possible D gene (6 bases). V gave up 7 bases and J gave up 4 bases, with 9 bases separating them. Per germline, CDR1 SNHLY and CDR2 FYNNEI. The CDR3 consists of 12 residues. CDR3: CASTEGPDTQYF. In DNA form, the CDR3 reads TGTGCCAGCACGGAGGGGCCAGATACGCAGTATTTT.

The V gene is TRBV7-9, the J gene TRBJ1-2; D gene unclear. Deletions cut 5 bases from V and 6 bases from J, with 25 bases between. The germline gives CDR1 SEHNR, CDR2 FQNEAQ (reference sequence). The CDR3 extends over 17 amino acids. CDR3 sequence: CASSPHSPGPVGHGYTF. The CDR3 bases are TGTGCCAGCAGCCCTCACAGCCCAGGTCCGGTTGGGCATGGCTACACCTTC.

The chain links TRBV9 to TRBJ2-7; 8 bases line up with TRBD1. Germline V gene data show CDR1 as SGDLS and CDR2 as YYNGEE. The CDR3 is made up of 14 amino acids. With V trimmed by 3 bases and J by 2 bases, 4 bases remained unmatched. The CDR3 DNA reads TGTGCCAGCAGCGAACAGGGGGTCCCCTACGAGCAGTACTTC. Translated, it gives CASSEQGVPYEQYF.

V gene TRBV9 combines with J gene TRBJ2-1, with 11 nucleotides matching TRBD2. The CDR3 runs to 16 residues. V dropped 0 bases and J dropped 6; count of bases not matched to a gene: 5. From germline, CDR1 is SGDLS and CDR2 YYNGEE. CDR3 residues: CASSVGVAGGFNEQFF. The CDR3 DNA reads TGTGCCAGCAGCGTAGGGGTAGCGGGGGGGTTCAATGAGCAGTTCTTC.

The CDR3 nucleotides are TGTGCCAGCTCACCTAACGCCGGGAACTATGGCTACACCTTC. Its protein product is CASSPNAGNYGYTF. The chain couples TRBV18 to TRBJ1-2, with unresolved D. Trimming removed 3 bases at V and 2 bases at J, with 10 bases between. CDR3 length equals 14 residues. CDR1 KGHSH and CDR2 LQKENI come from the germline V gene.

This chain joins TRBV5-4 and TRBJ1-1, with 9 bases fitting TRBD1. Germline V gene sequence: CDR1 SGHNT, CDR2 YYREEE (reference sequence). V was pared by 4 bases and J by 11 bases, with 9 bases of the junction left unmatched. This CDR3 is 13 amino acids long. This chain's CDR3 is CASSETGGKAAFF. In nucleotides, the CDR3 is TGTGCCAGCAGCGAAACAGGGGGCAAAGCGGCTTTCTTT.

This chain links TRBV2 with TRBJ2-3; TRBD2 agrees at 13 bases. Germline CDR1 and CDR2: SNHLY and FYNNEI. The CDR3 contains 15 residues. The J segment lost 7 bases and the V segment lost 4 bases, leaving 5 bases of the junction unmatched. CDR3 nucleotide sequence: TGTGCCAGCAGTGCCGGGACTAGCGGGGTGAATACGCAGTATTTT. It translates to CASSAGTSGVNTQYF.

V usage is TRBV7-2 and J usage is TRBJ1-2, with 9 bases lining up with TRBD1. The CDR3 runs to 15 residues. V was pared by 7 bases and J by 0 bases, with 6 bases of the junction left unmatched. The V gene's germline CDR1 is SGHTA and CDR2 FQGNSA. CDR3 amino acids: CASNTRTGANYGYTF. The CDR3 DNA reads TGTGCCAGCAACACCCGGACAGGGGCTAACTATGGCTACACCTTC.

This rearrangement joins TRBV7-3 to TRBJ1-3; D might be TRBD1 (6 bases). This CDR3 has 16 amino acids. Germline-derived CDR1 and CDR2 are SGHTA and FQGTGA. The V and J ends lost 5 bases and 3 bases respectively, with 17 bases between them. CDR3 sequence (DNA): TGTGCCAGCAGCAGAAGGGGGACCCCCAGTGGAAACACCATATATTTT. The encoded protein is CASSRRGTPSGNTIYF.

This chain joins TRBV4-3 and TRBJ2-2, with a tentative D call TRBD2 (6 bases). CDR3 size: 16 residues. Germline V lookup: CDR1 LGHNA, CDR2 YSLEER. Trimming stripped 3 bases from V and 7 bases from J, with 18 bases between. The CDR3: CASSHFLGGENGELFF. As DNA, the CDR3 is TGCGCCAGCAGCCATTTCCTAGGAGGGGAAAACGGGGAGCTGTTTTTT.

The V call is TRBV4-1, the J call TRBJ1-4; 9 positions match TRBD1. The germline CDR1 and CDR2 sequences are MGHRA and YSYEKL. CDR3 size: 15 residues. After removal of 4 bases from V and 6 bases from J, the junction contained 6 bases not matched to a gene. This CDR3 is CASSPDRGVYEKLFF. The DNA for the CDR3 is TGCGCCAGCAGCCCCGACAGGGGGGTTTATGAAAAACTGTTTTTT.

This sequence joins TRBV27 and TRBJ2-7, with D tentatively TRBD1 (6 bases). The CDR3 totals 18 residues. CDR1 MNHEY and CDR2 SMNVEV come from the germline V gene (reference sequence). The V end lost 2 bases, the J end lost 0 bases, and 20 bases lay between the germline ends. The CDR3 DNA reads TGTGCCAGCAGTTTACGTTGGGCCACGGGACATTACTCCTACGAGCAGTACTTC. Translated, it gives CASSLRWATGHYSYEQYF.

The rearrangement joins TRBV9 to TRBJ2-5, with 7 bases fitting TRBD1. The closer fit of TRBJ2-7 to the DNA end suggests the J call may be wrong. Germline CDR1 SGDLS, CDR2 YYNGEE. This CDR3 region has 16 residues. This CDR3 is CASSVGTGPSSYEQYF. The CDR3 bases are TGTGCCAGCAGCGTAGGGACAGGCCCGAGCTCCTACGAGCAGTACTTC.

The gene calls are TRBV30 and TRBJ1-2; the match to TRBD1 covers 10 bases. This CDR3 spans 13 amino acids. The junction had 3 bases not matched to a gene; V was cut back by 5 bases and J by 3 bases. The germline CDR1 and CDR2 sequences are GTSNPN and SVGIG (reference sequence). DNA for the CDR3: TGTGCCTGGTGGACAGGGGGGGACTATGGCTACACCTTC. Its translation: CAWWTGGDYGYTF.

The genes are TRBV6-5 and TRBJ2-7, with 7 bases lining up with TRBD1. CDR3 length: 14 amino acids. Losses at the gene ends were 2 bases for V and 3 bases for J; bases not matched to a gene: 4. Germline assignment: CDR1 MNHEY and CDR2 SVGAGI. The chain's CDR3 is CASSYDRVDYEQYF. For the CDR3, the DNA is TGTGCCAGCAGTTACGACAGGGTGGACTACGAGCAGTACTTC.

The J gene is TRBJ2-1, the V gene TRBV5-6; no reliable D call. The V gene lost 2 bases and the J gene lost 8 bases, with 8 bases spanning the gap. This CDR3 region has 12 residues. In germline, CDR1 is SGHDT, CDR2 YYEEEE. The chain's CDR3 is CASSLIDHEQFF. The CDR3 region has the DNA TGTGCCAGCAGCTTAATAGATCATGAGCAGTTCTTC. Together with reference TRBV5-6 and TRBJ2-1, the CDR3 gives the full variable domain: DAGVTQSPTHLIKTRGQQVTLRCSPKSGHDTVSWYQQALGQGPQFIFQYYEEEERQRGNFPDRFSGHQFPNYSSELNVNALLLGDSALYLCASSLIDHEQFFGPGTRLTVL.

The chain combines TRBV6-6 with TRBJ2-7; 9 nucleotides match TRBD1. The V and J ends lost 5 bases and 2 bases, in that order; junction bases with no gene match: 1. The CDR3 is made up of 13 amino acids. Germline V gene lookup returns CDR1 MNHNY and CDR2 SVGAGI (reference sequence). CDR3 protein: CASSNRGPYEQYF. The CDR3 region has the DNA TGTGCCAGCAGTAACAGGGGGCCCTACGAGCAGTACTTC.

This chain joins TRBV5-1 and TRBJ2-3; 9 bases align to TRBD2. This CDR3 is 17 amino acids long. Germline V lookup: CDR1 SGHRS, CDR2 YFSETQ. V dropped 4 bases and J dropped 6; count of bases not matched to a gene: 15. The CDR3 loop is CASSRLTSGTPVDTQYF. The CDR3 DNA reads as TGCGCCAGCAGCCGACTGACTAGCGGAACCCCGGTGGATACGCAGTATTTT. The full variable domain, completed using reference TRBV5-1 and TRBJ2-3, is KAGVTQTPRYLIKTRGQQVTLSCSPISGHRSVSWYQQTPGQGLQFLFEYFSETQRNKGNFPGRFSGRQFSNSRSEMNVSTLELGDSALYLCASSRLTSGTPVDTQYFGPGTRLTVL.